A selection of T cell receptor beta chains follows, all from one sample in a study of control samples from healthy donors and cancer patients. Profiling relied on immunoSEQ multiplex PCR, and the TCRdb table lists in-frame clones only, not all of them. The sample includes 160,000 or so clones, around 94% seen only once; the top ten take about 14%. The sequencing sample was made of PBMCs. The source of these receptors is a man in his 60s with colorectal cancer. CDR3s include the opening cysteine and the closing phenylalanine or tryptophan. The D gene is left open where the match is weak. Size is omitted from some rows. Given values are once, few, many or a class for expanded clones.

D,V,size,J,DNA,CDR3
NA,TRBV3-1/TRBV3-2,NA,TRBJ1-4,TGTGCCAGCAGCCGCGAGGTCCGGGACCTCGGAGGAAAACTGTTTTTT,CASSREVRDLGGKLFF
TRBD2,TRBV7-8,NA,TRBJ2-3,TGTGCCAGCAGCTTAGGGCTGGGACTAGCATTT,CASSLGLGLAF
TRBD2,TRBV5-5,NA,TRBJ2-3,TGTGCCAGCAGTAGCGGGGGGGTGGGCACAGATACGCAGTATTTT,CASSSGGVGTDTQYF
TRBD2,TRBV6-6,once,TRBJ2-6,TGTGCCAGCAGTCCCTCTGGACTAGCGGGGGATTTCTCTGGGGCCAACGTCCTGACTTTC,CASSPSGLAGDFSGANVLTF
NA,TRBV7-9,once,TRBJ1-3,TGTGCCACCGGGAGAATTAATGGAAACACCATATATTTT,CATGRINGNTIYF
NA,TRBV4-3,NA,TRBJ1-1,TGCGCCAGCAGCCAAGAACAGGGGAACACTGAAGCTTTCTTT,CASSQEQGNTEAFF
TRBD2,TRBV10-3,NA,TRBJ2-2,TGTGCCATCAGAGGGACTAGCGGGGGAAATACCGGGGAGCTGTTTTTT,CAIRGTSGGNTGELFF
NA,TRBV5-1,NA,TRBJ2-7,TGCGCCAGCAGCTTGGCAGTTGGTTCTCCCACCTACGAGCAGTACTTC,CASSLAVGSPTYEQYF
NA,TRBV11-2,NA,TRBJ1-5,TGTGCCACCTCTCCCGAACAGGCCTATAGCAATCAGCCCCAGCATTTT,CATSPEQAYSNQPQHF
NA,TRBV29-1,NA,TRBJ2-2,TGCAGCGTTGAACAGATGAACACCGGGGAGCTGTTTTTT,CSVEQMNTGELFF
NA,TRBV20-1,once,TRBJ2-1,TGCAGTGCTATCAAGTTTGAGGTGGAGTTCTTC,CSAIKFEVEFF
NA,TRBV6-5,NA,TRBJ2-3,TGTGCCAGCAGTCACCTACAGGATACGCAGTATTTT,CASSHLQDTQYF
NA,TRBV12-3/TRBV12-4,NA,TRBJ1-4,TGTGCCAGCAGTTCCGCAGGACGGGAACTGTTTTTT,CASSSAGRELFF
NA,TRBV7-9,NA,TRBJ1-1,TGTGCCAGCAGCTTCGGACCGACAATGAACACTGAAGCTTTCTTT,CASSFGPTMNTEAFF
NA,TRBV6-5,once,TRBJ1-5,TGTGCCAGCAGTTTCGGACGGGCAGCTCAGCATTTT,CASSFGRAAQHF
TRBD1,TRBV29-1,NA,TRBJ1-1,TGCAGCGTTAACCGACAGGGAAACACTGAAGCTTTCTTT,CSVNRQGNTEAFF
NA,TRBV19,once,TRBJ1-4,TGTGCCAGTAGTATAGAGCAGGCAACTAATGAAAAACTGTTTTTT,CASSIEQATNEKLFF
NA,TRBV19,NA,TRBJ1-2,TGTGCCAGTAGTATAGTGTTCGGGGATAACTATGGCTACACCTTC,CASSIVFGDNYGYTF
TRBD1,TRBV7-9,NA,TRBJ2-7,TGTGCCAGCAGCGGGACAGGGTATTCCTACGAGCAGTACTTC,CASSGTGYSYEQYF
NA,TRBV9,NA,TRBJ2-5,TGTGCCAGTATTCCTTTGTACCAAGAGACCCAGTACTTC,CASIPLYQETQYF
NA,TRBV6-1,NA,TRBJ2-7,TGTGCCAGCCGTGAGGGCCGGGACAACTACGAGCAGTACTTC,CASREGRDNYEQYF
NA,TRBV5-1,NA,TRBJ2-5,TGCGCCAGCAGCACGAACGTCGGGGAACAAGAGACCCAGTACTTC,CASSTNVGEQETQYF
NA,TRBV5-8,NA,TRBJ1-5,TGTGCCAGCAGCTTATATCCGAATCATCCCCAGCATTTT,CASSLYPNHPQHF
TRBD1,TRBV19,NA,TRBJ1-1,TGTGCCAGTAGTCCCGGGGGGGGACAGGGCTTCTTGAACACTGAAGCTTTCTTT,CASSPGGGQGFLNTEAFF
NA,TRBV19,NA,TRBJ1-2,TGTGCCAGTAGCCCACCGGCAGGTTCCAACTATGGCTACACCTTC,CASSPPAGSNYGYTF
TRBD1,TRBV5-1,NA,TRBJ1-1,TGCGCCAGCAGCTTGGGACAGGGTGGCACTGAAGCTTTCTTT,CASSLGQGGTEAFF
NA,TRBV20-1,NA,TRBJ1-5,TGCAGTGCTAGTGGGGGGGCACAGCATCAGCCCCAGCATTTT,CSASGGAQHQPQHF
TRBD1,TRBV5-1,NA,TRBJ1-5,TGCGCCAGCAGCTTGGGGGACAGGGGTCAGCCCCAGCATTTT,CASSLGDRGQPQHF
NA,TRBV19,NA,TRBJ2-6,TGTGCCAGTACGAAGTATGTGACTGGGGCCAACGTCCTGACTTTC,CASTKYVTGANVLTF
NA,TRBV5-1,NA,TRBJ1-3,TGCGCCAGCAGCCCGGGGGGCCGGAGCTCTGGAAACACCATATATTTT,CASSPGGRSSGNTIYF
TRBD1,TRBV5-1,NA,TRBJ1-2,TGCGCCAGCAGTTCCGGGACAGGGTTGGAGGGCTACACCTTC,CASSSGTGLEGYTF
TRBD1,TRBV6-2/TRBV6-3,NA,TRBJ2-7,TGTGCCAGCAGTTACGGGGACAGTAACTCCTACGAGCAGTACTTC,CASSYGDSNSYEQYF
TRBD2,TRBV7-6,once,TRBJ2-5,TGTGCCAGCAGCTTAGCGGGACTAGCAGACGAGACCCAGTACTTC,CASSLAGLADETQYF
TRBD1,TRBV7-9,NA,TRBJ2-5,TGTGCCAGCAGCTCTACTCGAGGGGGCAGGGAGACCCAGTACTTC,CASSSTRGGRETQYF
NA,TRBV7-9,once,TRBJ1-2,TGTGCCAGCAGCTCGGGTTATGGCTACACCTTC,CASSSGYGYTF
TRBD1,TRBV11-3,NA,TRBJ2-2,TGTGCCAGCAGTTCCGGACAGGGGAGCACCGGGGAGCTGTTTTTT,CASSSGQGSTGELFF
TRBD2,TRBV5-1,NA,TRBJ2-1,TGCGCCAGCAGCTTTACTAGCGGGGGAAGCTACAATGAGCAGTTCTTC,CASSFTSGGSYNEQFF
NA,TRBV7-2,NA,TRBJ1-4,TGTGCCAGCAGCCCACAGGTCGGGGGCCAGAATGAAAAACTGTTTTTT,CASSPQVGGQNEKLFF
NA,TRBV29-1,NA,TRBJ2-1,TGCAGCGTTGAATGGCGGGCGCACTCCTACAATGAGCAGTTCTTC,CSVEWRAHSYNEQFF
TRBD2,TRBV10-2,NA,TRBJ2-1,TGCGCCAGCAGTGAAGGGCGGGGGGGGTACAATGAGCAGTTCTTC,CASSEGRGGYNEQFF
TRBD1,TRBV6-5,once,TRBJ2-7,TGTGCCAGCAGGGGACAGGGGGCCTACGAGCAGTACTTC,CASRGQGAYEQYF
NA,TRBV7-2,NA,TRBJ1-6,TGTGCCAGCAGCGTCCTTGGCAGGGGCTCACCCCTCCACTTT,CASSVLGRGSPLHF
TRBD1,TRBV27,once,TRBJ1-2,TGTGCCAGCAGTTGGACAGGGGGCAATGGCTACACCTTC,CASSWTGGNGYTF
TRBD1,TRBV5-1,NA,TRBJ1-2,TGCGCCAGCAGCTCCCCGGGACAGGGCCGTGGCTACACCTTC,CASSSPGQGRGYTF
NA,TRBV7-2,NA,TRBJ1-1,TGTGCCAGCAGCCCAGTTTTGAACACTGAAGCTTTCTTT,CASSPVLNTEAFF
NA,TRBV5-1,NA,TRBJ1-3,TGCGCCAGCAGCCCGAGCTACGGGGGCTCTGGAAACACCATATATTTT,CASSPSYGGSGNTIYF
NA,TRBV6-1,NA,TRBJ2-2,TGTGCCAGCAGTGAAGAAGGAACGAACACCGGGGAGCTGTTTTTT,CASSEEGTNTGELFF
NA,TRBV6-5,NA,TRBJ2-6,TGTGCCATCATGGACAGAGTCTCTGGGGCCAACGTCCTGACTTTC,CAIMDRVSGANVLTF
TRBD1,TRBV4-3,NA,TRBJ1-1,TGCGCCAGCAGCCACCACCAGGGGGTGAACACTGAAGCTTTCTTT,CASSHHQGVNTEAFF
TRBD1,TRBV7-9,NA,TRBJ1-2,TGTGCCAGCAGGGGATCTCAGGGGGGTGGCTACACCTTC,CASRGSQGGGYTF
NA,TRBV9,NA,TRBJ1-3,TGTGCCAGCACCCCCGGGGATGACAGTACCTACTCTGGAAACACCATATATTTT,CASTPGDDSTYSGNTIYF
TRBD1,TRBV27,few,TRBJ2-7,TGTGCCAGCAGTTTACGGAAGGGACAGGGGGAGAAGCAGTACTTC,CASSLRKGQGEKQYF
TRBD1,TRBV7-2,NA,TRBJ2-2,TGTGCCAGCAGCTTACGAACAGGGGCTGCCGGGGAGCTGTTTTTT,CASSLRTGAAGELFF
NA,TRBV3-1/TRBV3-2,NA,TRBJ1-4,TGTGCCAGCAGCCAGACTCCCCTAGCCGGAAAACTGTTTTTT,CASSQTPLAGKLFF
NA,TRBV28,NA,TRBJ2-3,TGTGCCAGCATTCCCGGGGCAGATAGCACAGATACGCAGTATTTT,CASIPGADSTDTQYF
TRBD1,TRBV12-3/TRBV12-4,NA,TRBJ1-1,TGTGCCAGCAGGAGGGGGCGGGACACTGAAGCTTTCTTT,CASRRGRDTEAFF
NA,TRBV14,NA,TRBJ2-2,TGTGCCAGCGCGGCTCAGAACACCGGGGAGCTGTTTTTT,CASAAQNTGELFF
TRBD1,TRBV4-1,NA,TRBJ1-5,TGCGCCAGCAGCCAGGAGACGACAGGGGTTCTTAGCAATCAGCCCCAGCATTTT,CASSQETTGVLSNQPQHF
TRBD2,TRBV3-1/TRBV3-2,once,TRBJ2-7,TGTGCCAGCAGCCCGACTAGCGGGAACTACGAGCAGTACTTC,CASSPTSGNYEQYF
TRBD1,TRBV6-5,NA,TRBJ2-5,TGTGCCACCAGACAGGGGGGACAAGAGACCCAGTACTTC,CATRQGGQETQYF